This paragraph reports one T cell receptor beta chain. Profiled with immunoSEQ multiplex PCR; TCRdb holds only in-frame clones, not every one. Of around 67,000 clones in the sample, about 89% were seen once. The data were taken from a study of OX40 agonist ivuxolimab in advanced cancers. CDR1 and CDR2 from the germline V gene are LGHNA and YNFKEQ. V shed 0 bases and J shed 0 bases, with 9 bases lying between them. CDR3 size: 16 residues. Sequences were derived from CD4+ or CD8+ T cells sorted from blood, sampled in a trial of the OX40 agonist ivuxolimab. This sequence joins TRBV4-2 and TRBJ1-3; D gene ambiguous. The TCR sequence derives from an adult with an advanced solid tumor such as melanoma, head and neck, liver or kidney cancer. CDR3: CASSQDGYSSGNTIYF. Written as DNA, the CDR3 is TGTGCCAGCAGCCAAGACGGATACAGCTCTGGAAACACCATATATTTT.